Below, one TCR beta chain is given with its context. Germline V CDR1 and CDR2: MDHEN, SYDVKM. The CDR3 covers 12 residues. V was cut by 6 bases and J by 10 bases, with 16 bases left in between. These data originate in a study of control samples from healthy donors and cancer patients. TCRdb's copy holds only in-frame clones and misses some; the assay was immunoSEQ multiplex PCR. Of around 200,000 clones listed, 90% to 95% are singletons. The source of this sequence is a man in his late teens or twenties in good health. V usage is TRBV28 and J usage is TRBJ2-7; D tentatively fits TRBD1 or TRBD2 (5 bases each). Sequences were obtained from blood. Here the CDR3 reads CASSLRDGVQYF. In DNA, the CDR3 is TGTGCCAGCAGCCTCCGGGACGGCGTACAGTACTTC.